The rows below give T cell receptor beta chains drawn from one sample of a study of blood T cell repertoires in COVID-19. Using immunoSEQ multiplex PCR, the repertoire was profiled, and TCRdb retains in-frame clones only, with some absent. The sample records nearly 100,000 clones, less than 85% being singletons. The sequencing input was peripheral blood. The receptors originated from a woman aged 55-70 years with acute or convalescent COVID-19. The CDR3 runs from the conserved cysteine through the conserved F or W. The D gene is left open where the match is weak. The size entry is marked missing in some rows and otherwise reads once, few, many or a size class.

length,V,size,D,J,DNA,CDR3
13,TRBV19,.,.,TRBJ1-1,TGTGCCAGTAGTTCCGAGTGGGGCGCTGAAGCTTTCTTT,CASSSEWGAEAFF
19,TRBV5-1,few,TRBD1,TRBJ2-1,TGCGCCAGCAGGGGAGGGAGGACAGGGGCCAAAGGCTTTTACAATGAGCAGTTCTTC,CASRGGRTGAKGFYNEQFF
15,TRBV21-1,.,.,TRBJ1-2,TGTGCCAGCAGCAAAGCTCTCAGGGGGCAGGGTGGCTACACCTTC,CASSKALRGQGGYTF
12,TRBV18,few,.,TRBJ1-5,TGTGCCAGCTCTCCCTCAGATCAGCCCCAGCATTTT,CASSPSDQPQHF
13,TRBV10-3,.,.,TRBJ1-1,TGTGCCATCAGTGGCGGGAAGAACACTGAAGCTTTCTTT,CAISGGKNTEAFF
15,TRBV4-1,.,TRBD1,TRBJ2-4,TGCGCCAGCAGCCAAGTACCGGGACAGGTACCCATTCAGTACTTC,CASSQVPGQVPIQYF
15,TRBV9,.,.,TRBJ2-7,TGTGCCAGCAGCGGCGGGGGGACAGGGATTTACGAGCAGTACTTC,CASSGGGTGIYEQYF
15,TRBV12-5,.,.,TRBJ1-4,TGTGCTAGTGCTCTGAGGATGGTTGTAGGAGAAAAACTGTTTTTT,CASALRMVVGEKLFF
14,TRBV19,.,TRBD2,TRBJ2-3,TGTGCCAGTATGCCGGGGGGGACCACAGATACGCAGTATTTT,CASMPGGTTDTQYF
11,TRBV10-3,.,.,TRBJ2-3,TGTGCCATCAGTCAGGGGGATACGCAGTATTTT,CAISQGDTQYF
16,TRBV5-1,.,TRBD1,TRBJ2-7,TGCGCCAGCAGCTTACAGCCGGGACAGGGTTCGGGCGAGCAGTACTTC,CASSLQPGQGSGEQYF
14,TRBV4-1,.,TRBD1,TRBJ2-7,TGCGCCAGCAGCCTAAAACAGGGGACCTACGAGCAGTACTTC,CASSLKQGTYEQYF
11,TRBV28,.,.,TRBJ1-2,TGTGCCAGCAGTAGAACTGATGGCTACACCTTC,CASSRTDGYTF
15,TRBV6-1,.,TRBD1,TRBJ1-2,TGTGCCAGCAGTGAAGGGGCGGGACAGCTCTATGGCTACACCTTC,CASSEGAGQLYGYTF
14,TRBV5-1,.,.,TRBJ2-3,TGCGCCAGCAGCGGGGATCAGGGCTCAGATACGCAGTATTTT,CASSGDQGSDTQYF
14,TRBV6-1,.,.,TRBJ2-1,TGTGCCAGCAGTGAAAGGAGAAGCAGCCATGAGCAGTTCTTC,CASSERRSSHEQFF
16,TRBV3-1/TRBV3-2,.,TRBD2,TRBJ2-5,TGTGCCAGCAGCCAACGTCCCAGCGGGGTGCGGGAGACCCAGTACTTC,CASSQRPSGVRETQYF
13,TRBV5-1,.,.,TRBJ2-2,TGCGCCAGCAGCTTGGGCAGGGAACGGGAGCTGTTTTTT,CASSLGRERELFF
10,TRBV5-8,.,.,TRBJ2-7,TGTGCCAGCAACTTCAACGAGCAGTACTTC,CASNFNEQYF
15,TRBV4-1,.,TRBD1,TRBJ2-7,TGCGCCAGCAGCCCCCGGACAGGTCTCGGGTACGAGCAGTACTTC,CASSPRTGLGYEQYF
15,TRBV19,.,TRBD1,TRBJ1-2,TGTGCCAGTAGTATACCGATGGGACAGCCCTATGGCTACACCTTC,CASSIPMGQPYGYTF
13,TRBV30,once,.,TRBJ1-2,TGTGCCTGGAGTTACGGGGGTAGTAGTGGCTACACCTTC,CAWSYGGSSGYTF
14,TRBV29-1,few,.,TRBJ1-2,TGCAGCGTTGATCAGACAGGAAGGAGCTATGGCTACACCTTC,CSVDQTGRSYGYTF
13,TRBV19,few,TRBD1,TRBJ2-7,TGTGCCAGTAGTACAATGACAGGGGTCGAGCAGTACTTC,CASSTMTGVEQYF
12,TRBV5-8,.,.,TRBJ1-2,TGTGCCAGCAGCTTGACAGACTATGGCTACACCTTC,CASSLTDYGYTF
16,TRBV9,.,TRBD1,TRBJ2-3,TGTGCCAGCAGCAAAACAGGGGGGCAAAGCACAGATACGCAGTATTTT,CASSKTGGQSTDTQYF
15,TRBV5-1,.,.,TRBJ2-1,TGCGCCAGCAGCAAGGGATCAGGGAAAACCAATGAGCAGTTCTTC,CASSKGSGKTNEQFF
17,TRBV15,.,.,TRBJ1-5,TGTGCCACCAGCTCTAAGGGGCGCATTAGGGGAAATCAGCCCCAGCATTTT,CATSSKGRIRGNQPQHF
16,TRBV3-1/TRBV3-2,.,.,TRBJ1-2,TGTGCCAGCAGCCAAGGGATTAGGCGAGGAAACTATGGCTACACCTTC,CASSQGIRRGNYGYTF
15,TRBV11-3,.,TRBD2,TRBJ2-3,TGTGCCAGCAGGTCCTCAAGCGGGGGCACAGATACGCAGTATTTT,CASRSSSGGTDTQYF
12,TRBV6-5,.,.,TRBJ1-2,TGTGCCAGCACCCGGGGGGACTATGGCTACACCTTC,CASTRGDYGYTF
14,TRBV5-4,.,TRBD2,TRBJ2-5,TGTGCCAGCAGCTTGAAACTAGCGGAAGAGACCCAGTACTTC,CASSLKLAEETQYF
16,TRBV2,.,TRBD1,TRBJ1-5,TGTGCCAGCAGTGCCGACAGACAGGGGGCCGGGCAGCCCCAGCATTTT,CASSADRQGAGQPQHF
15,TRBV28,.,TRBD1,TRBJ1-2,TGTGCCAGCAGTCTACAGGGGGCCCCTGGGGGGGGCTACACCTTC,CASSLQGAPGGGYTF